The present T cell receptor beta chain was sequenced within a study of shared clonotypes between healthy human individuals. Each sample came from a Caucasian adult donor living in Nashville, Tennessee. It was into CD45RA+ naive and CD45RA-negative memory subsets that the CD4+ cells were split. A remark on this clone: Its specificity is unknown.

Libraries were prepared by immunoSEQ multiplex PCR; TCRdb keeps only in-frame clonotypes and omits some of them. In the table there are some 2,000,000 clones, roughly 94% of which are singletons. The germline gives CDR1 MNHNS, CDR2 SASEGT. V gave up 3 bases and J gave up 7 bases, with 16 bases separating them. This CDR3 has 15 residues. General study findings and limits: A few donors had roughly 5% of their naive CD4 clonotypes in common.

The specimen sequenced was naive CD4+ T cells sorted from blood. The sample's subset: CD45RA+ positively selected. This TCR came from a man aged 18 to 35 in good health. V gene TRBV6-1 combines with J gene TRBJ1-5, with a weak D call TRBD1 (5 bases). The CDR3 DNA reads as TGTGCCAGCAGTGAGAGGGGCCTAGGGCCCCAGCCCCAGCATTTT. It translates to CASSERGLGPQPQHF.